The TCR beta chain under discussion was sequenced for a study of blood T cells in healthy people across ages. Then a second PCR, running about 6 to 12 cycles, was carried out with a sample-barcoded 5' primer and a J-beta primer mix. TCRdb reprocessed the 5' RACE reads with MiXCR, giving one entry per CDR3 protein. The sample holds around 500,000 distinct CDR3 sequences, less than 60% seen once. The germline V gene has CDR1 MGHRA and CDR2 YSYEKL. This CDR3 is 20 amino acids long. The V and J ends lost 4 bases and 0 bases, in that order; junction bases with no gene match: 19. Around 9.4 milliliters was the volume of peripheral blood drawn from each donor. The study isolated at least 7 million PBMCs from each sample.

This rearrangement joins TRBV4-1 to TRBJ2-3; 7 nucleotides line up with TRBD1. The specimen sequenced was blood. The source is a man of 80 years or more in good health. In DNA form, the CDR3 reads TGCGCCAGCAGCCCCCGCCGGGACAGCCAATATACCTCTAGCACAGATACGCAGTATTTT. Residues: CASSPRRDSQYTSSTDTQYF.